The 7 T cell receptor beta chains presented below share a single source sample, sequenced in a study of shared clonotypes between healthy human individuals. Clones were sequenced by immunoSEQ multiplex PCR, and TCRdb holds only the in-frame ones, with some missing. The profile shows a few million clones, just over 90% of them singletons. The specimen was naive CD4+ T cells from PBMCs. Regarding subset: CD45RA+ positively selected. Receptors originate from a man younger than 35 in good health. Some clones in this sample may be carry-over from other donors' samples.

The rearrangement links TRBV4-1 to TRBJ2-1; 7 nucleotides agree with TRBD2. Per the germline V gene, CDR1 is MGHRA and CDR2 is YSYEKL. The CDR3 is 14 amino acids. V gave up 5 bases and J gave up 0 bases; unmatched junction bases: 1. The CDR3 sequence: CASSGGSSYNEQFF. As DNA, the CDR3 is TGCGCCAGCAGCGGCGGGAGCTCCTACAATGAGCAGTTCTTC.

V gene TRBV20-1 combines with J gene TRBJ2-1; D ambiguous. Trimming took off 2 bases at V and 9 bases at J, with 8 bases between the two ends. Germline assignment: CDR1 DFQATT and CDR2 SNEGSKA (reference sequence). The CDR3 totals 11 residues. CDR3: CSARLYGEQFF. The DNA for the CDR3 is TGCAGTGCTAGACTGTATGGTGAGCAGTTCTTC.

This rearrangement joins TRBV5-1 to TRBJ1-4; D is possibly TRBD1 (6 bases). Trimming left V 0 bases short and J 6 bases short, with 9 bases between. Germline V gene data show CDR1 as SGHRS and CDR2 as YFSETQ. This CDR3 has 14 amino acids. CDR3 in amino acids: CASSLARGDEKLFF. CDR3 nucleotide sequence: TGCGCCAGCAGCTTGGCCAGGGGAGATGAAAAACTGTTTTTT. Looking up the rest from reference TRBV5-1 and TRBJ1-4 gives the full variable domain: KAGVTQTPRYLIKTRGQQVTLSCSPISGHRSVSWYQQTPGQGLQFLFEYFSETQRNKGNFPGRFSGRQFSNSRSEMNVSTLELGDSALYLCASSLARGDEKLFFGSGTQLSVL.

In the case of this clone: At one end the junction does not follow the germline gene, possibly because of a read error. In DNA, the CDR3 is TGTGCCAGCTCATCACCCAAAATCATTAGCACAGATACGCAGTATTTT. It yields the protein CASSSPKIISTDTQYF. The rearrangement links TRBV18 to TRBJ2-3; no definite D call. This CDR3 comprises 16 residues. The germline V gene encodes CDR1 KGHSH and CDR2 LQKENI.

The genes are TRBV4-1 and TRBJ2-5; no firm D call. The V end lost 1 base, the J end lost 7 bases, and 10 bases lay between the germline ends. The CDR3 totals 13 residues. The germline gives CDR1 MGHRA, CDR2 YSYEKL. The CDR3, as DNA: TGCGCCAGCAGCCAAGTCCCCCCCGGGACCCAGTACTTC. Translated: CASSQVPPGTQYF.

Turning to this clone: This sample also contains other DNA sequences that code for the same CDR3. The chain employs TRBV28 and TRBJ2-1; no reliable D call. This CDR3 region has 15 residues. The germline CDR1 and CDR2 sequences are MDHEN and SYDVKM. Trimming shortened V by 6 bases and J by 1 base, and 13 bases separated the two germline ends. The CDR3 bases are TGTGCCAGCAGCCTAAGCTCAGGTTCCTACAATGAGCAGTTCTTC. As protein: CASSLSSGSYNEQFF.

The chain has TRBV19 and TRBJ1-2, with D unresolved. Deletions cut 6 bases from V and 1 base from J, with 9 bases between. This CDR3 contains 13 residues. Germline V CDR1 and CDR2: LNHDA, SQIVND (reference sequence). In DNA form, the CDR3 reads TGTGCCAGTAGCCACGGCCGTAACTATGGCTACACCTTC. Protein: CASSHGRNYGYTF.